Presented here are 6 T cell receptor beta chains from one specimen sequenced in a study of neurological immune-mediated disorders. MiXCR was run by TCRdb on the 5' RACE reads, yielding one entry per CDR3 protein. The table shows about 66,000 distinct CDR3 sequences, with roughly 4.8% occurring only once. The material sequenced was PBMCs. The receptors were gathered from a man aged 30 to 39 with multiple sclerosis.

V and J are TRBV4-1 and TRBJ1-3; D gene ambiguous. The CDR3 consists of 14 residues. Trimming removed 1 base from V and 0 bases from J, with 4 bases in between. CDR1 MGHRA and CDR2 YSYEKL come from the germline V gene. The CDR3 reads CASSQGHSGNTIYF. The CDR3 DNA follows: TGCGCCAGCAGCCAAGGCCACTCTGGAAACACCATATATTTT.

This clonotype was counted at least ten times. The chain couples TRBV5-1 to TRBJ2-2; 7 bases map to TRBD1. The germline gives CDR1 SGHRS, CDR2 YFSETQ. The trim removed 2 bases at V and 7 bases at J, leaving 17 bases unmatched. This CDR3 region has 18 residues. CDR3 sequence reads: CASSFDPGQRVSLGELFF. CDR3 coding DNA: TGCGCCAGCAGCTTTGACCCGGGACAGCGAGTTTCACTCGGGGAGCTGTTTTTT.

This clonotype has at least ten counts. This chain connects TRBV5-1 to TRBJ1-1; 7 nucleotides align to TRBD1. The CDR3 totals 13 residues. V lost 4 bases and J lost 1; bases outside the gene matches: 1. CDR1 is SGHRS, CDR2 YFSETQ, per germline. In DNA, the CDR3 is TGCGCCAGCAGCGGGACAGAGAACACTGAAGCTTTCTTT. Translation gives CASSGTENTEAFF.

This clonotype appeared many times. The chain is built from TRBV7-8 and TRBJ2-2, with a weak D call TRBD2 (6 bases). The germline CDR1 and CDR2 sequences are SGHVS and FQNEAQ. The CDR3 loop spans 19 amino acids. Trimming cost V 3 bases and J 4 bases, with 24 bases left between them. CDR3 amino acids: CASSFRRSVDGGITGELFF. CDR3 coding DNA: TGTGCCAGCAGCTTCCGTCGATCCGTCGACGGGGGAATCACCGGGGAGCTGTTTTTT.

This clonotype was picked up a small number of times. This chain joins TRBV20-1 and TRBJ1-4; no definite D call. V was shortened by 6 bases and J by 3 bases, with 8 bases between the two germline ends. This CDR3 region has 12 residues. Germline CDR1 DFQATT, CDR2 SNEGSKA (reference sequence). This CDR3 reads CSAGRANEKLFF. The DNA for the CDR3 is TGCAGTGCCGGTAGGGCTAATGAAAAACTGTTTTTT.

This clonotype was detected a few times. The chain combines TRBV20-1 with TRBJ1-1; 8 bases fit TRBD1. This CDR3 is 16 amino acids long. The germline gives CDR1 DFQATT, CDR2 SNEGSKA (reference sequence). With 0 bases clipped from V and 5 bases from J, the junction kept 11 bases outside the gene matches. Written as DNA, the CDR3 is TGCAGTGCTAGAGATTGGCTCAGGGGGCAAAATACTGAAGCTTTCTTT. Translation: CSARDWLRGQNTEAFF.